The TCR beta chain under discussion was sequenced for a study of T-cell memory formation after mild COVID-19. TCRdb reprocessed the 5' RACE reads via MiXCR and lists one record per CDR3 protein. The table shows almost 250,000 distinct CDR3 sequences, with 15% occurring only once. CDR3 size: 15 residues. Germline V gene lookup returns CDR1 MNHEY and CDR2 SVGAGI. The ends lost 6 bases at V and 7 bases at J; junction bases unmatched: 9. This TCR was sampled from an adult woman who had mild COVID-19 (a few samples of this study predate the infection). Cell type and time point are not known. This chain uses TRBV6-5 with TRBJ1-5; 10 bases map to TRBD1. What was sequenced was PBMCs or a T cell subset sorted from them (not recorded which). Here the CDR3 reads CASRTQGQGNQPQHF. In DNA form, the CDR3 reads TGTGCCAGCAGGACCCAGGGACAGGGGAACCAGCCCCAGCATTTT.